One and the same sample provided the 3 T cell receptor beta chains below, sequenced in a study of blood T cell repertoires in COVID-19. Sequencing used immunoSEQ multiplex PCR; TCRdb keeps in-frame clones, though not all of them. The profile covers some 200,000 clones, with around 80% appearing a single time and roughly 13% taken by the ten largest. Sequencing was performed on peripheral blood. These receptors were obtained from a human donor in a cohort sampled during active COVID-19.

The chain uses TRBV29-1 and TRBJ2-1, with D tentatively TRBD2 (6 bases). With 5 bases removed from V and 6 bases from J, the gap between germline ends came to 23 bases. Germline V gene lookup returns CDR1 SQVTM and CDR2 ANQGSEA. The CDR3 length is 16 residues. CDR3 DNA: TGCAGCGTTCTTCACATCGGGACTCTAGCCACCAATGAGCAGTTCTTC. Translation: CSVLHIGTLATNEQFF.

The genes are TRBV19 and TRBJ2-3; weak D call: TRBD1 (6 bases). V lost 8 bases and J 5 bases, leaving 14 bases between the germline ends. From germline, CDR1 is LNHDA and CDR2 SQIVND (reference sequence). The length of the CDR3 is 13 residues. The CDR3 nucleotides read TGTGCCAGTGTCCACAGGGTAGGAGATACGCAGTATTTT. Translated, it gives CASVHRVGDTQYF.

V is TRBV25-1 and J is TRBJ1-1; perhaps TRBD1 as D (5 bases). This CDR3 has 16 amino acids. Looked up from germline, CDR1 is MGHDK and CDR2 is SYGVNS. The V and J ends lost 0 bases and 3 bases respectively, with 14 bases between them. Written as DNA, the CDR3 is TGTGCCAGCAGTGAATATTCGGGACTCGCATACACTGAAGCTTTCTTT. Translation: CASSEYSGLAYTEAFF.